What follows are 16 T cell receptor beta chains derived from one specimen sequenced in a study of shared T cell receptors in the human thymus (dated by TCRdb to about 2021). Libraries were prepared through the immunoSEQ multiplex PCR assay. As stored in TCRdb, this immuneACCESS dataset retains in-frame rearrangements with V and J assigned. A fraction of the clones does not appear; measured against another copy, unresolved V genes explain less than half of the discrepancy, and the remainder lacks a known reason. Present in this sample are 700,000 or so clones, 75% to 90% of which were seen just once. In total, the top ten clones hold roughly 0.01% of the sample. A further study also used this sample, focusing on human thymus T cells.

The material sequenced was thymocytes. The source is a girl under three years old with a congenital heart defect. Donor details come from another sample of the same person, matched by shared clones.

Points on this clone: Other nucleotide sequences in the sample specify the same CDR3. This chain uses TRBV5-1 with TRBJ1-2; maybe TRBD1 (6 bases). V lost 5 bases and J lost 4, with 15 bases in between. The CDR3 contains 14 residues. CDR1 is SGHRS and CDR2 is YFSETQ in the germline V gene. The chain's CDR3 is CASSSTGFIYGYTF. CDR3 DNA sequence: TGCGCCAGCAGTTCAACAGGGTTTATCTATGGCTACACCTTC.

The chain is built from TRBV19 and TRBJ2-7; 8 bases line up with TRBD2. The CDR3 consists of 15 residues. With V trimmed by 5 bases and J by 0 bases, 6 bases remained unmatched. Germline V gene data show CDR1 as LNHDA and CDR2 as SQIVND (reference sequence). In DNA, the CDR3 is TGTGCCAGTAGTGACACTAGCGGATCCTCCTACGAGCAGTACTTC. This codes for CASSDTSGSSYEQYF.

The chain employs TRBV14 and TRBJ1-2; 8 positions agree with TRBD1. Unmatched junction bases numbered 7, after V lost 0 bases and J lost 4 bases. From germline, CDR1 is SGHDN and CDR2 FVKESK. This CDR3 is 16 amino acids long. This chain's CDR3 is CASSQDGQGAIYGYTF. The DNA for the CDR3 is TGTGCCAGCAGCCAAGACGGTCAGGGGGCCATCTATGGCTACACCTTC.

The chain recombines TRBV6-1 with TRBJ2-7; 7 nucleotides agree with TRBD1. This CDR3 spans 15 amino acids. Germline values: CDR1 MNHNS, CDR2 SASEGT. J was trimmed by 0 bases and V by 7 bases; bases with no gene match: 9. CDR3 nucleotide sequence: TGTGCCAGCATTTTAGGTGACAGGGTCTCCTACGAGCAGTACTTC. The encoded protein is CASILGDRVSYEQYF.

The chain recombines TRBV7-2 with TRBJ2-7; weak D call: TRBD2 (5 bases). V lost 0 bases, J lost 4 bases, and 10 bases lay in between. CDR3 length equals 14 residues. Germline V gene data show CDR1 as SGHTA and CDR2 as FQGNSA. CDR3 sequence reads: CASSLAQTGYEQYF. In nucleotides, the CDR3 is TGTGCCAGCAGCTTAGCGCAGACGGGATACGAGCAGTACTTC. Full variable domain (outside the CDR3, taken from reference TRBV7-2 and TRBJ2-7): GAGVSQSPSNKVTEKGKDVELRCDPISGHTALYWYRQSLGQGLEFLIYFQGNSAPDKSGLPSDRFSAERTGGSVSTLTIQRTQQEDSAVYLCASSLAQTGYEQYFGPGTRLTVT.

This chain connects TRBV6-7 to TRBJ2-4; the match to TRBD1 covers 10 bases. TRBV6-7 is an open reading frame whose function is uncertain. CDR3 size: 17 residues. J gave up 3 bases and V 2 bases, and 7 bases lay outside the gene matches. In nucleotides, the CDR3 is TGTGCCAGCAGTTACCTAGGGACAGGGGTTATCAAAAACATTCAGTACTTC. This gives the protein CASSYLGTGVIKNIQYF.

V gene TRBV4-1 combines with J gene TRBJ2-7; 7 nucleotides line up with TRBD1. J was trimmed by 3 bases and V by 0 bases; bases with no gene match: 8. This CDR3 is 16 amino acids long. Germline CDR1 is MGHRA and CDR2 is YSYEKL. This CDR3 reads CASSQDMSPGGYEQYF. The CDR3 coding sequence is TGCGCCAGCAGCCAAGATATGAGTCCAGGGGGCTACGAGCAGTACTTC.

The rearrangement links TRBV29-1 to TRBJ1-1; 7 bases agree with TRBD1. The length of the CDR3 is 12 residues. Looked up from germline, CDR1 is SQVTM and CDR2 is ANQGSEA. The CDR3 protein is CREDRSNTEAFF. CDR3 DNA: TGCAGGGAGGACAGGTCGAACACTGAAGCTTTCTTT.

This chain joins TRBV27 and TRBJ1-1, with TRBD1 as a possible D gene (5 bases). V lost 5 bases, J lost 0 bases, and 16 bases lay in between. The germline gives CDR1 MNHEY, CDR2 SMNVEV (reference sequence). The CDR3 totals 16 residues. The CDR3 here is CASSPTQTEMNTEAFF. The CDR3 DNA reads TGTGCCAGCAGTCCGACGCAGACAGAAATGAACACTGAAGCTTTCTTT.

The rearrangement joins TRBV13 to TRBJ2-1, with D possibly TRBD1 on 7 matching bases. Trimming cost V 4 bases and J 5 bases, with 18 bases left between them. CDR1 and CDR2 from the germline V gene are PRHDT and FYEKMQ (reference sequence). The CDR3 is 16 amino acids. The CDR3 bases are TGTGCCAGCAGCTCACGGACAGGAGGGATACACAATGAGCAGTTCTTC. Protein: CASSSRTGGIHNEQFF.

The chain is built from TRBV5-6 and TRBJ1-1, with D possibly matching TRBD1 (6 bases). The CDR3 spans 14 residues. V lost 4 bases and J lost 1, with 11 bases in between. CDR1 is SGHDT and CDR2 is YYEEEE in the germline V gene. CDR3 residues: CASSQRTANTEAFF. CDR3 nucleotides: TGTGCCAGCAGCCAACGGACAGCGAACACTGAAGCTTTCTTT.

The CDR3 is CAISARPGNEKLFF. CDR3 nucleotides: TGTGCCATCAGTGCCCGACCAGGGAACGAAAAACTGTTTTTT. The V call is TRBV10-3, the J call TRBJ1-4, with D possibly being TRBD1 (5 bases). Germline assignment: CDR1 ENHRY and CDR2 SYGVKD. This CDR3 comprises 14 residues. V was clipped by 4 bases and J by 8 bases, with 14 bases between them.

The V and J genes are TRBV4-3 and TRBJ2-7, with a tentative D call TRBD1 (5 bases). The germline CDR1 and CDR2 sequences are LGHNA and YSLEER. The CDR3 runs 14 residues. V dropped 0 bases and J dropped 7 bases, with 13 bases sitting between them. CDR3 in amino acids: CASSQDLTVREQYF. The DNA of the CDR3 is TGCGCCAGCAGCCAAGATCTGACAGTCCGGGAGCAGTACTTC.

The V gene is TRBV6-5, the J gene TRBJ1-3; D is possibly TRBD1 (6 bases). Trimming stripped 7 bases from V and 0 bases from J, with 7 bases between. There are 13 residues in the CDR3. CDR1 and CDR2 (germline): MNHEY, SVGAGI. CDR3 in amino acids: CASTGDSGNTIYF. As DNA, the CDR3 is TGTGCCAGCACAGGGGACTCTGGAAACACCATATATTTT.

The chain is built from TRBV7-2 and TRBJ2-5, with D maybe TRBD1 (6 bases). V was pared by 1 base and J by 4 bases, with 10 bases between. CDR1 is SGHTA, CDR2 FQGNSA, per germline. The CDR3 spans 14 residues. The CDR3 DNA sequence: TGTGCCAGCAGCTTAGATACAGGGCGAGAGACCCAGTACTTC. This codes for CASSLDTGRETQYF.

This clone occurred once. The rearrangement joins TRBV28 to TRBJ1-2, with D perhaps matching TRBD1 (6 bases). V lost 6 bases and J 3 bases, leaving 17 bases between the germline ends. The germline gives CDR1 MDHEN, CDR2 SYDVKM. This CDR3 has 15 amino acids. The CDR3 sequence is CASRVGGAQDYGYTF. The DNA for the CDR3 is TGTGCCAGCAGAGTCGGGGGGGCGCAGGACTATGGCTACACCTTC.